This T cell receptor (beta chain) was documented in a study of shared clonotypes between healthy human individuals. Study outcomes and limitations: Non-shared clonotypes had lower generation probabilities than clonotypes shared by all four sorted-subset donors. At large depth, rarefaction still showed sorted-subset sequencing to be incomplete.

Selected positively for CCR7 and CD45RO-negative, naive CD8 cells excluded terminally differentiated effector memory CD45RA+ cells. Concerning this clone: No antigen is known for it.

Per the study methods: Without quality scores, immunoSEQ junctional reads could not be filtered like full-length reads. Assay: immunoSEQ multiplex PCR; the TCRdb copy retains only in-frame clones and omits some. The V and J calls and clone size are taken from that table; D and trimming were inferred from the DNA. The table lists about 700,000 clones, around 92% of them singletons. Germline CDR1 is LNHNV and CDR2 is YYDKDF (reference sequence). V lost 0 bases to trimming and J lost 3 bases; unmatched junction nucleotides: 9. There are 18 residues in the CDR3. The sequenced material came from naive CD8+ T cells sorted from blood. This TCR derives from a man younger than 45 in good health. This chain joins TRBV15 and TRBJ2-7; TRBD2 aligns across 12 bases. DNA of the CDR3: TGTGCCACCAGCAGAGATAACCTAGCGGGAGGGAACATCTACGAGCAGTACTTC. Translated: CATSRDNLAGGNIYEQYF.